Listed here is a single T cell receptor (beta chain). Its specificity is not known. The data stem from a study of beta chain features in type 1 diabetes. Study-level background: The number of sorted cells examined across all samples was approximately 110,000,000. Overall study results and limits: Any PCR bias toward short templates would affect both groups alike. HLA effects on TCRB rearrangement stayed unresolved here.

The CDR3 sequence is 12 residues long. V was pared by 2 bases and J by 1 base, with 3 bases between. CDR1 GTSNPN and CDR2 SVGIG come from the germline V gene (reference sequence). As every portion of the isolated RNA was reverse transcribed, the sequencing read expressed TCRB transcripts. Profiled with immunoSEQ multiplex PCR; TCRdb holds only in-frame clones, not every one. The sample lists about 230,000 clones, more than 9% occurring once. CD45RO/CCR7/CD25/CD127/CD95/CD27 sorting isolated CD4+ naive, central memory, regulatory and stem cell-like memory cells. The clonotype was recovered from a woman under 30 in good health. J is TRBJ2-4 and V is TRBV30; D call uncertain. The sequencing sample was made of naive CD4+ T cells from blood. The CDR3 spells CAWSSAKNIQYF. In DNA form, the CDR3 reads TGTGCCTGGAGTAGCGCCAAAAACATTCAGTACTTC.